These T cell receptor beta chains were read from a single sample in a study of identical twins. TCRdb processed the 5' RACE reads anew with MiXCR; each CDR3 protein has one entry. The table shows 1,800,000 or so distinct CDR3 sequences, with around a third occurring only once. Sequences were obtained from cord blood. Every receptor here comes from a newborn girl in good health. CDR3s include the opening cysteine and the closing phenylalanine or tryptophan. The order of the fields is CDR3 protein, CDR3 DNA, D gene, J gene, V gene, clone size. A D gene is named only where the DNA matches it firmly. Only part of the rows carry a size: once, few, many, or a class if the clone is expanded.

CDR3: CSARQPGDRGTTNEKLFF; DNA: TGCAGTGCTAGACAGCCGGGGGACAGGGGAACAACTAATGAAAAACTGTTTTTT; D: TRBD1; J: TRBJ1-4; V: TRBV20-1; size: NA
CDR3: CASSLWAVGGDQPQHF; DNA: TGTGCCAGCAGTTTATGGGCGGTTGGGGGGGATCAGCCCCAGCATTTT; D: NA; J: TRBJ1-5; V: TRBV28; size: few
CDR3: CASTLGSGSGGELFF; DNA: TGTGCCAGCACTTTGGGTAGCGGGAGTGGCGGGGAGCTGTTTTTT; D: TRBD2; J: TRBJ2-2; V: TRBV28; size: NA
CDR3: CASSLGLLKNIQYF; DNA: TGTGCCAGCAGCTTGGGACTCCTAAAAAACATTCAGTACTTC; D: NA; J: TRBJ2-4; V: TRBV5-6; size: NA
CDR3: CASSPGQGYNSPLHF; DNA: TGTGCCAGCTCACCGGGACAGGGGTATAATTCACCCCTCCACTTT; D: TRBD1; J: TRBJ1-6; V: TRBV13; size: many
CDR3: CASSSRDRREITDTQYF; DNA: TGTGCCAGCAGCTCACGGGACAGGCGTGAGATTACAGATACGCAGTATTTT; D: TRBD1; J: TRBJ2-3; V: TRBV9; size: few
CDR3: CSATRPVGLYEQYF; DNA: TGCAGTGCTACCCGACCCGTAGGACTCTACGAGCAGTACTTC; D: NA; J: TRBJ2-7; V: TRBV20-1; size: once
CDR3: CASSFRGTSLSYNEQYF; DNA: TGTGCCAGCAGTTTCCGCGGGACTAGTCTCTCCTACAATGAGCAGTACTTC; D: TRBD2; J: TRBJ2-7; V: TRBV12-3/TRBV12-4; size: NA
CDR3: CSATTRLAGYNEQFF; DNA: TGCAGTGCTACGACGAGACTAGCGGGATACAATGAGCAGTTCTTC; D: TRBD2; J: TRBJ2-1; V: TRBV20-1; size: NA
CDR3: CASIRGLTEAFF; DNA: TGTGCCAGCATAAGGGGTTTGACTGAAGCTTTCTTT; D: NA; J: TRBJ1-1; V: TRBV6-1; size: NA
CDR3: CASELGGGNGYTF; DNA: TGTGCCAGCGAACTTGGGGGGGGGAATGGCTACACCTTC; D: NA; J: TRBJ1-2; V: TRBV7-9; size: NA
CDR3: CASSLWAYTDTQYF; DNA: TGTGCCAGCAGTTTGTGGGCTTACACAGATACGCAGTATTTT; D: NA; J: TRBJ2-3; V: TRBV12-3/TRBV12-4; size: few
CDR3: CSGSGGAVYNEQFF; DNA: TGCAGTGGTAGCGGGGGGGCAGTCTACAATGAGCAGTTCTTC; D: TRBD2; J: TRBJ2-1; V: TRBV20-1; size: few
CDR3: CASSLGVSGKVEQYF; DNA: TGCGCCAGCAGCTTGGGGGTTAGCGGGAAAGTTGAGCAGTACTTC; D: TRBD2; J: TRBJ2-5; V: TRBV5-1; size: few
CDR3: CATQLTGGTGELFF; DNA: TGTGCCACCCAGTTAACCGGTGGCACCGGGGAGCTGTTTTTT; D: NA; J: TRBJ2-2; V: TRBV2; size: NA
CDR3: CASSLAAGANSGANVLTF; DNA: TGTGCCAGCAGCTTGGCGGCAGGGGCCAACTCTGGGGCCAACGTCCTGACTTTC; D: NA; J: TRBJ2-6; V: TRBV5-4; size: NA
CDR3: CASSQEGGGWNEQFF; DNA: TGTGCCAGCAGCCAAGAGGGGGGGGGTTGGAATGAGCAGTTCTTC; D: TRBD2; J: TRBJ2-1; V: TRBV3-1; size: NA
CDR3: CASSQLRADTQYF; DNA: TGCGCCAGCAGCCAATTACGGGCAGATACGCAGTATTTT; D: NA; J: TRBJ2-3; V: TRBV4-1; size: once
CDR3: CRGLANYGYTF; DNA: TGCAGGGGCTTAGCTAACTATGGCTACACCTTC; D: NA; J: TRBJ1-2; V: TRBV20-1; size: NA
CDR3: CASTSWLGATDTQYF; DNA: TGTGCCAGCACCTCATGGCTAGGGGCCACAGATACGCAGTATTTT; D: NA; J: TRBJ2-3; V: TRBV7-2; size: once
CDR3: CASSLDSGTYNEQYF; DNA: TGCGCCAGCAGCTTGGATAGCGGGACCTACAATGAGCAGTACTTC; D: TRBD2; J: TRBJ2-7; V: TRBV5-1; size: NA
CDR3: CASSLEAEQNTEAFF; DNA: TGTGCCAGCAGCTTAGAGGCAGAGCAGAACACTGAAGCTTTCTTT; D: NA; J: TRBJ1-1; V: TRBV7-9; size: NA
CDR3: CASSSRDRGAYEQYF; DNA: TGTGCCAGCAGTTCACGGGACAGGGGTGCCTACGAGCAGTACTTC; D: TRBD1; J: TRBJ2-7; V: TRBV27; size: NA
CDR3: CSVGPGPIGNQPQHF; DNA: TGCAGTGTGGGGCCAGGCCCTATAGGCAATCAGCCCCAGCATTTT; D: NA; J: TRBJ1-5; V: TRBV20-1; size: few
CDR3: CASRGGPQETQYF; DNA: TGCGCCAGCAGAGGGGGGCCCCAAGAGACCCAGTACTTC; D: NA; J: TRBJ2-5; V: TRBV5-1; size: NA
CDR3: CASSRPWSPRLNEQFF; DNA: TGTGCCAGCAGCCGGCCCTGGAGCCCCCGACTCAATGAGCAGTTCTTC; D: NA; J: TRBJ2-1; V: TRBV3-1; size: NA
CDR3: CASSPPAGTHYEQYF; DNA: TGTGCCAGCAGCCCACCGGCGGGGACCCACTACGAGCAGTACTTC; D: NA; J: TRBJ2-7; V: TRBV6-1; size: NA
CDR3: CATASVNEQYF; DNA: TGTGCCACGGCGTCGGTGAACGAGCAGTACTTC; D: NA; J: TRBJ2-7; V: TRBV10-3; size: many
CDR3: CAWSVTDEAFF; DNA: TGTGCCTGGAGTGTAACGGATGAAGCTTTCTTT; D: NA; J: TRBJ1-1; V: TRBV30; size: NA
CDR3: CASSLEAQGAEKLFF; DNA: TGTGCCAGCAGTCTAGAGGCCCAGGGGGCTGAAAAACTGTTTTTT; D: TRBD1; J: TRBJ1-4; V: TRBV12-3/TRBV12-4; size: few
CDR3: CASKDRMEKLFF; DNA: TGTGCCAGCAAGGACAGGATGGAAAAACTGTTTTTT; D: TRBD1; J: TRBJ1-4; V: TRBV6-5; size: few
CDR3: CASYGQGLSEQYF; DNA: TGTGCCAGCTATGGACAGGGTTTGAGCGAGCAGTACTTC; D: TRBD1; J: TRBJ2-7; V: TRBV6-1; size: NA
CDR3: CASSAFPGYF; DNA: TGTGCCAGCAGTGCGTTCCCAGGGTATTTT; D: NA; J: TRBJ2-3; V: TRBV6-1; size: NA
CDR3: CASSPGLAIYRTQYF; DNA: TGTGCCAGCAGTCCGGGACTAGCAATTTATAGGACGCAGTATTTT; D: TRBD2; J: TRBJ2-3; V: TRBV28; size: few
CDR3: CASSFEGTGGALNSPLHF; DNA: TGTGCCAGCAGTTTTGAGGGGACAGGGGGCGCATTGAATTCACCCCTCCACTTT; D: TRBD1; J: TRBJ1-6; V: TRBV28; size: few
CDR3: CASSLVVTTGNYGYTF; DNA: TGTGCCAGCAGCTTAGTAGTGACAACAGGGAACTATGGCTACACCTTC; D: NA; J: TRBJ1-2; V: TRBV7-9; size: NA
CDR3: CASSFRDRGMNTEAFF; DNA: TGCGCCAGCAGCTTTCGGGACAGGGGGATGAACACTGAAGCTTTCTTT; D: TRBD1; J: TRBJ1-1; V: TRBV5-1; size: NA
CDR3: CASSHSPGTGHTDTQYF; DNA: TGTGCCAGCAGTCACTCCCCCGGGACGGGTCACACAGATACGCAGTATTTT; D: NA; J: TRBJ2-3; V: TRBV28; size: NA
CDR3: CASSLGWSAEGYEQYF; DNA: TGCGCCAGCAGCTTGGGGTGGTCAGCAGAGGGGTACGAGCAGTACTTC; D: NA; J: TRBJ2-7; V: TRBV5-1; size: few
CDR3: CSASGQDNEQFF; DNA: TGCAGTGCTTCCGGACAGGACAATGAGCAGTTCTTC; D: TRBD1; J: TRBJ2-1; V: TRBV20-1; size: many
CDR3: CASSETGAMNEQFF; DNA: TGCGCCAGCAGTGAAACGGGGGCGATGAATGAGCAGTTCTTC; D: NA; J: TRBJ2-1; V: TRBV10-1; size: NA
CDR3: CASKRWREGTEAFF; DNA: TGTGCCAGCAAACGGTGGAGGGAGGGCACTGAAGCTTTCTTT; D: NA; J: TRBJ1-1; V: TRBV2; size: NA
CDR3: CASSRLPGEQYF; DNA: TGCGCCAGCAGCAGACTCCCTGGCGAGCAGTACTTC; D: NA; J: TRBJ2-7; V: TRBV4-1; size: NA
CDR3: CSARDTRDFTDTQYF; DNA: TGCAGTGCTAGAGATACGCGTGACTTCACAGATACGCAGTATTTT; D: NA; J: TRBJ2-3; V: TRBV20-1; size: many
CDR3: CASSLSQNTDTQYF; DNA: TGTGCCAGCAGCTTATCACAGAACACAGATACGCAGTATTTT; D: NA; J: TRBJ2-3; V: TRBV7-2; size: many
CDR3: CASSITPSPQHF; DNA: TGTGCCAGCAGTATCACCCCTAGCCCCCAGCATTTT; D: NA; J: TRBJ1-5; V: TRBV28; size: NA
CDR3: CASSSGRTGTDTQYF; DNA: TGTGCCAGCAGTTCCGGTCGCACTGGGACGGATACGCAGTATTTT; D: NA; J: TRBJ2-3; V: TRBV6-2/TRBV6-3; size: NA
CDR3: CASSQDSGANVLTF; DNA: TGCGCCAGCAGCCAAGATTCTGGGGCCAACGTCCTGACTTTC; D: NA; J: TRBJ2-6; V: TRBV4-1; size: many
CDR3: CATSDTGLAGNEQFF; DNA: TGTGCCACCAGTGATACCGGACTAGCGGGCAATGAGCAGTTCTTC; D: TRBD2; J: TRBJ2-1; V: TRBV24-1; size: NA
CDR3: CAIGTSDSNQPQHF; DNA: TGTGCCATCGGGACGTCAGATAGCAATCAGCCCCAGCATTTT; D: NA; J: TRBJ1-5; V: TRBV10-3; size: few
CDR3: CSVKGTAYGYTF; DNA: TGCAGCGTAAAGGGGACAGCCTATGGCTACACCTTC; D: TRBD1; J: TRBJ1-2; V: TRBV29-1; size: many
CDR3: CASSRPGTDYGYTF; DNA: TGTGCCAGCAGTCGACCTGGGACGGACTATGGCTACACCTTC; D: NA; J: TRBJ1-2; V: TRBV6-1; size: NA
CDR3: CASSQGGVYYSPLHF; DNA: TGCGCCAGCAGCCAAGGCGGAGTTTATTATTCACCCCTCCACTTT; D: NA; J: TRBJ1-6; V: TRBV4-1; size: NA
CDR3: CASTPKRIGGTDTQYF; DNA: TGTGCCAGCACTCCTAAGCGAATAGGGGGAACAGATACGCAGTATTTT; D: NA; J: TRBJ2-3; V: TRBV7-8; size: NA
CDR3: CAASDRPSNQPQHF; DNA: TGTGCCGCGTCAGACAGGCCTAGCAATCAGCCCCAGCATTTT; D: NA; J: TRBJ1-5; V: TRBV10-3; size: few
CDR3: CASSLSLTGTAKNIQYF; DNA: TGTGCCAGCAGCTTATCTTTGACCGGGACAGCTAAAAACATTCAGTACTTC; D: TRBD1; J: TRBJ2-4; V: TRBV7-2; size: NA
CDR3: CASSLGQGRAQPQHF; DNA: TGTGCCAGCAGCTTAGGGCAGGGTCGGGCTCAGCCCCAGCATTTT; D: NA; J: TRBJ1-5; V: TRBV7-2; size: few
CDR3: CAISVQGDEQYF; DNA: TGTGCCATCAGTGTACAGGGGGACGAGCAGTACTTC; D: TRBD1; J: TRBJ2-7; V: TRBV10-3; size: NA
CDR3: CSVEADRGDQETQFF; DNA: TGCAGCGTTGAAGCGGACAGGGGGGACCAAGAGACCCAGTTCTTC; D: TRBD1; J: TRBJ2-1; V: TRBV29-1; size: NA
CDR3: CSARDVGGTYNEQFF; DNA: TGCAGTGCTAGAGATGTGGGGGGCACCTACAATGAGCAGTTCTTC; D: NA; J: TRBJ2-1; V: TRBV20-1; size: few